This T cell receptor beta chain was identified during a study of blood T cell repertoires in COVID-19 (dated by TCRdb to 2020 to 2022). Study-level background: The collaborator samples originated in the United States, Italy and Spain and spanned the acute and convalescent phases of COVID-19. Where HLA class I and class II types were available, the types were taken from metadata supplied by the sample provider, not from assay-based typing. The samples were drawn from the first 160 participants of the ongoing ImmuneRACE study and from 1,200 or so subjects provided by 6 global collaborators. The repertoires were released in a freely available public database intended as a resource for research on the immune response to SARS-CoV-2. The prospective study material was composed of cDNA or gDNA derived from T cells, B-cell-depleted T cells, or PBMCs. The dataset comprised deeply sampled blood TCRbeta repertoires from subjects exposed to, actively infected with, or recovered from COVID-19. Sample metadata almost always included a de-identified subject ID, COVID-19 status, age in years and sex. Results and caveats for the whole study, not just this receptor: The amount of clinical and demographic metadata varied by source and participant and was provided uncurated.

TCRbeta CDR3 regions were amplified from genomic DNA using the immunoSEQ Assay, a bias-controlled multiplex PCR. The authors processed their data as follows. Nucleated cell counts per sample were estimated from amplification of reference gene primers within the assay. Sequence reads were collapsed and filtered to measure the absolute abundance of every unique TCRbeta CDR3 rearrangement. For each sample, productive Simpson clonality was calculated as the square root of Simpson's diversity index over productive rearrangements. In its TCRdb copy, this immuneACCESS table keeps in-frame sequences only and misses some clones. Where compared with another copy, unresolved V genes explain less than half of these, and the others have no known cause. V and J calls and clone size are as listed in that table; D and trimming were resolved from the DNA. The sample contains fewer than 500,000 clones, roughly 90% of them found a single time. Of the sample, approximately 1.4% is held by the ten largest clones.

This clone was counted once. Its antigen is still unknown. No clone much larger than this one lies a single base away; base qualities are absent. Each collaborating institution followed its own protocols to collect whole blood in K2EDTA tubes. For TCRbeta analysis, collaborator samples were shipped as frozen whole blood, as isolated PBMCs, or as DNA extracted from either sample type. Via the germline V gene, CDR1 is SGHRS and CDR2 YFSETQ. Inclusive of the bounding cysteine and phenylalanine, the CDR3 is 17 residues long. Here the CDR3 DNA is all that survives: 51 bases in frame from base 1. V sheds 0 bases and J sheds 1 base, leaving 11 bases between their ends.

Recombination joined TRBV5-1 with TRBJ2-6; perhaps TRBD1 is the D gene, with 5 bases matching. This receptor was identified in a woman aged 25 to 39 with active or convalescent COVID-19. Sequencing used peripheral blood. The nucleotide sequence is TGCGCCAGCAGCTTGGAAGGGGCTCAGTCTGGGGCCAACGTCCTGACTTTC. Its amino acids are CASSLEGAQSGANVLTF.